The 31 T cell receptor beta chains reported below all come from one sample, sequenced in a study of blood T cell repertoires in COVID-19. Assay: immunoSEQ multiplex PCR; the TCRdb copy retains only in-frame clones and omits some. The data show about 210,000 clones, around 81% seen once. Specimen: PBMCs or T cells enriched from blood (not recorded which). The receptors were sampled from a man in his thirties or forties with acute COVID-19.

The chain links TRBV5-1 to TRBJ1-1; maybe TRBD1 (5 bases). V was clipped by 3 bases and J by 1 base, with 16 bases between them. This CDR3 has 16 residues. Germline V CDR1 and CDR2: SGHRS, YFSETQ. CDR3 sequence (DNA): TGCGCCAGCAGCTCGGGACTCAATATTGGGAACACTGAAGCTTTCTTT. Translation: CASSSGLNIGNTEAFF.

This clone was seen only a few times. The J gene is TRBJ1-5, the V gene TRBV19; 7 positions match TRBD1. V shed 7 bases, J shed 2 bases, and the junction held 5 bases outside the gene matches. The CDR3 contains 14 residues. Germline CDR1 is LNHDA and CDR2 is SQIVND (reference sequence). This chain's CDR3 is CASIRTGGNQPQHF. The CDR3, as DNA: TGTGCCAGTATTAGAACAGGGGGCAATCAGCCCCAGCATTTT.

The chain links TRBV13 to TRBJ2-7, with 8 nucleotides matching TRBD2. The germline gives CDR1 PRHDT, CDR2 FYEKMQ (reference sequence). With 5 bases clipped from V and 0 bases from J, the junction kept 6 bases outside the gene matches. The CDR3 runs to 15 residues. CDR3: CASSRRGGSSYEQYF. The CDR3 bases are TGTGCCAGCAGCAGGCGCGGGGGGAGCTCCTACGAGCAGTACTTC.

This chain uses TRBV28 with TRBJ1-1; D remains ambiguous. The CDR3 length is 14 residues. With 5 bases removed from V and 0 bases from J, the gap between germline ends came to 10 bases. Germline loops: CDR1 MDHEN, CDR2 SYDVKM. In DNA, the CDR3 is TGTGCCAGCAGTAAACGGACTGTGAACACTGAAGCTTTCTTT. Its translation: CASSKRTVNTEAFF. The whole variable domain, filled in from reference TRBV28 and TRBJ1-1, reads DVKVTQSSRYLVKRTGEKVFLECVQDMDHENMFWYRQDPGLGLRLIYFSYDVKMKEKGDIPEGYSVSREKKERFSLILESASTNQTSMYLCASSKRTVNTEAFFGQGTRLTVV.

This clone has a handful of counts. The chain carries TRBV19 and TRBJ1-5, with D tentatively TRBD1 (5 bases). In germline, CDR1 is LNHDA, CDR2 SQIVND (reference sequence). This CDR3 is 15 amino acids long. Between the trimmed V and J ends, which lost 3 bases and 5 bases, there was a span of 14 bases. CDR3: CASSMDGGTYQPQHF. The DNA for the CDR3 is TGTGCCAGTAGTATGGATGGAGGGACCTATCAGCCCCAGCATTTT.

The chain uses TRBV7-9 and TRBJ1-2; unclear D gene. Trimming took 5 bases from V and 4 from J, leaving 8 bases between them. Germline V CDR1 and CDR2: SEHNR, FQNEAQ (reference sequence). The CDR3 runs to 12 residues. The CDR3 coding sequence is TGTGCCAGCAGCCCGGGATCCTATGGCTACACCTTC. Translating gives CASSPGSYGYTF.

This clone was seen a few times. This sequence joins TRBV29-1 and TRBJ2-7; the match to TRBD1 covers 7 bases. Germline loops: CDR1 SQVTM, CDR2 ANQGSEA. This CDR3 is built from 11 residues. V lost 7 bases to trimming and J lost 6 bases; unmatched junction nucleotides: 6. CDR3 in DNA: TGCAGCGGAGGTCCAGGGGGCGAGCAGTACTTC. As protein: CSGGPGGEQYF.

This clone was seen ten or more times. CDR3 sequence (DNA): TGTGCCAGCAGAGGGGGACCTCATCAGCCCCAGCATTTT. This gives the protein CASRGGPHQPQHF. The chain employs TRBV6-5 and TRBJ1-5, with a weak D call TRBD1 (6 bases). This CDR3 is 13 amino acids long. V gave up 6 bases and J gave up 5 bases, with 11 bases separating them. Germline V gene lookup returns CDR1 MNHEY and CDR2 SVGAGI.

The chain couples TRBV19 to TRBJ1-5, with 10 bases lining up with TRBD1. Trimming removed 3 bases from V and 6 bases from J; junction bases left unmatched: 5. There are 15 residues in the CDR3. Per the germline V gene, CDR1 is LNHDA and CDR2 is SQIVND (reference sequence). For the CDR3, the DNA is TGTGCCAGTAGTATGGGACAGGGGAAAGGTCAGCCCCAGCATTTT. This codes for CASSMGQGKGQPQHF.

The V call is TRBV28, the J call TRBJ1-5; D is unclear. The CDR3 runs 13 residues. Germline lookup yields CDR1 MDHEN and CDR2 SYDVKM. Trimming took 3 bases from V and 5 from J, leaving 8 bases between them. In nucleotides, the CDR3 is TGTGCCAGCAGTTTTTCAGTATATCAGCCCCAGCATTTT. Its translation: CASSFSVYQPQHF.

This sequence joins TRBV6-6 and TRBJ1-1; perhaps TRBD1 as D (5 bases). CDR1 and CDR2 from the germline V gene are MNHNY and SVGAGI (reference sequence). The CDR3 totals 12 residues. Trimming took 6 bases from V and 7 from J, leaving 12 bases between them. For the CDR3, the DNA is TGTGCCAGCAGACCTAGGGGTATTGAAGCTTTCTTT. Translating gives CASRPRGIEAFF.

This sequence joins TRBV5-4 and TRBJ2-7, with 15 bases matching TRBD2. Germline V gene sequence: CDR1 SGHNT, CDR2 YYREEE (reference sequence). This CDR3 contains 19 residues. V lost 3 bases to trimming and J lost 0 bases; unmatched junction nucleotides: 10. The CDR3 sequence: CASSWAPRTSGGGSYEQYF. The CDR3 bases are TGTGCCAGCAGCTGGGCCCCTCGGACTAGCGGGGGGGGCTCCTACGAGCAGTACTTC.

CDR3 sequence: CASSLQDYNEQFF. The CDR3 region has the DNA TGTGCCAGCAGTTTGCAGGACTACAATGAGCAGTTCTTC. The V call is TRBV12-3 or TRBV12-4, the J call TRBJ2-1; D not resolved. The V end was cut by 3 bases, the J end by 3 bases, with 6 bases between. The CDR3 is 13 residues long.

The chain combines TRBV6-1 with TRBJ2-7; 7 positions agree with TRBD1. Germline V lookup: CDR1 MNHNS, CDR2 SASEGT. J lost 2 bases, V lost 2 bases, and 3 bases had no gene match. The CDR3 consists of 14 residues. The CDR3 loop is CASSELGTAYEQYF. The CDR3 DNA reads as TGTGCCAGCAGTGAATTGGGGACAGCCTACGAGCAGTACTTC.

The J gene is TRBJ1-2, the V gene TRBV6-1; D not certain. V gave up 3 bases and J gave up 3 bases, with 11 bases separating them. The CDR3 contains 14 residues. The germline V gene has CDR1 MNHNS and CDR2 SASEGT. The CDR3 region is CASSEGGPHYGYTF. CDR3 DNA: TGTGCCAGCAGTGAGGGTGGGCCCCACTATGGCTACACCTTC.

The chain joins TRBV5-1 to TRBJ2-5, with D possibly being TRBD1 (5 bases). The CDR3 consists of 14 residues. Germline loops: CDR1 SGHRS, CDR2 YFSETQ. The germline V and J ends were trimmed by 3 bases and 5 bases, with 14 bases remaining between them. CDR3 residues: CASSSQGARETQYF. As DNA, the CDR3 is TGCGCCAGCAGCTCCCAGGGTGCTAGGGAGACCCAGTACTTC.

The chain employs TRBV9 and TRBJ1-2, with TRBD1 identical over 8 bases. Trimming removed 4 bases from V and 3 bases from J; junction bases left unmatched: 5. Per the germline V gene, CDR1 is SGDLS and CDR2 is YYNGEE. The CDR3 contains 14 residues. This chain's CDR3 is CASSSGTGDYGYTF. CDR3 DNA: TGTGCCAGCAGCTCAGGGACAGGCGACTATGGCTACACCTTC.

The V and J genes are TRBV11-2 and TRBJ2-2; 15 nucleotides match TRBD2. This CDR3 has 17 amino acids. Germline CDR1 SGHAT, CDR2 FQNNGV. The trim removed 5 bases at V and 6 bases at J, leaving 7 bases unmatched. CDR3 nucleotides: TGTGCCAGCAGCCCCGGGACTAGCGGGGGGATGGCCGGGGAGCTGTTTTTT. Amino acids: CASSPGTSGGMAGELFF. The full variable domain, with the rest looked up from reference TRBV11-2 and TRBJ2-2, is EAGVAQSPRYKIIEKRQSVAFWCNPISGHATLYWYQQILGQGPKLLIQFQNNGVVDDSQLPKDRFSAERLKGVDSTLKIQPAKLEDSAVYLCASSPGTSGGMAGELFFGEGSRLTVL.

The rearrangement joins TRBV6-5 to TRBJ1-5, with D tentatively TRBD1 (6 bases). The V gene's germline CDR1 is MNHEY and CDR2 SVGAGI. The CDR3 consists of 14 residues. Trimming left V 6 bases short and J 5 bases short, with 14 bases between. CDR3 protein: CASSLGRGDQPQHF. Written as DNA, the CDR3 is TGTGCCAGCAGCCTAGGCAGGGGTGATCAGCCCCAGCATTTT.

J is TRBJ2-1 and V is TRBV28, with D perhaps TRBD2 (6 bases). There are 13 residues in the CDR3. The germline V gene encodes CDR1 MDHEN and CDR2 SYDVKM. V was trimmed by 7 bases and J by 7 bases, leaving 14 bases between them. Here the CDR3 DNA reads TGTGCCAGCACGACTAGTAACCGAAATGAGCAGTTCTTC. Amino acids: CASTTSNRNEQFF. Together with reference TRBV28 and TRBJ2-1, the CDR3 gives the full variable domain: DVKVTQSSRYLVKRTGEKVFLECVQDMDHENMFWYRQDPGLGLRLIYFSYDVKMKEKGDIPEGYSVSREKKERFSLILESASTNQTSMYLCASTTSNRNEQFFGPGTRLTVL.

In DNA form, the CDR3 reads TGTGCCAGCACCCCAGCGGGACTTGACAGGGAGACCCAGTACTTC. Amino acids: CASTPAGLDRETQYF. J is TRBJ2-5 and V is TRBV6-5; maybe TRBD2 (7 bases). Germline V gene lookup returns CDR1 MNHEY and CDR2 SVGAGI. The CDR3 is 15 residues long. V gave up 7 bases and J gave up 5 bases, with 20 bases separating them.

The CDR3 DNA follows: TGTGCCAGCAGCCAGAACAGGGGCGGACCCTACGAGCAGTACTTC. Its protein is CASSQNRGGPYEQYF. The rearrangement uses TRBV11-1 and TRBJ2-7; 7 nucleotides match TRBD1. Trimming removed 5 bases from V and 2 bases from J; junction bases left unmatched: 9. The length of the CDR3 is 15 residues. Germline CDR1 SGHAT, CDR2 FQDESV (reference sequence).

J is TRBJ2-7 and V is TRBV19, with D perhaps TRBD1 (6 bases). Germline V gene lookup returns CDR1 LNHDA and CDR2 SQIVND (reference sequence). The CDR3 sequence is 15 residues long. V lost 6 bases and J 3 bases, leaving 18 bases between the germline ends. The DNA for the CDR3 is TGTGCCAGTAGCTGGGCAACAGGGTTCAACTACGAGCAGTACTTC. It specifies CASSWATGFNYEQYF.

V is TRBV2 and J is TRBJ1-1; D uncertain. Germline assignment: CDR1 SNHLY and CDR2 FYNNEI. CDR3 size: 14 residues. V was clipped by 4 bases and J by 1 base, with 10 bases between them. As DNA, the CDR3 is TGTGCCAGCAGTGTACTACTGGGGAACACTGAAGCTTTCTTT. Translated: CASSVLLGNTEAFF.

The CDR3 DNA reads as TGTGCCAGCAAGGGAGGGGCGGTTTCCTACAATGAGCAGTTCTTC. Its translation: CASKGGAVSYNEQFF. The chain has TRBV27 and TRBJ2-1; 7 nucleotides align to TRBD2. The CDR3 is made up of 15 amino acids. V gave up 7 bases and J gave up 1 base; unmatched junction bases: 7. Germline CDR1 MNHEY, CDR2 SMNVEV (reference sequence).

This clone was seen a single time. The genes are TRBV2 and TRBJ2-2; 8 bases are a match to TRBD1. CDR3 length equals 14 residues. Germline loops: CDR1 SNHLY, CDR2 FYNNEI. J gave up 12 bases and V 5 bases, and 11 bases lay outside the gene matches. CDR3 region: CASSWGQAAPKLFF. DNA for the CDR3: TGTGCCAGCAGTTGGGGACAGGCCGCCCCCAAGCTGTTTTTT.

This clone was recorded only once. CDR3 nucleotides: TGTGCCACCCGGACAGGAGCGGAATACGAGCAGTACTTC. Protein sequence: CATRTGAEYEQYF. The V gene is TRBV6-6, the J gene TRBJ2-7; 7 positions match TRBD1. J lost 4 bases, V lost 10 bases, and 10 bases had no gene match. Germline V gene data show CDR1 as MNHNY and CDR2 as SVGAGI (reference sequence). CDR3 length: 13 residues.

This clone has more than one count but fewer than ten. The rearrangement joins TRBV18 to TRBJ2-1; perhaps TRBD1 as D (5 bases). Per the germline V gene, CDR1 is KGHSH and CDR2 is LQKENI. V was pared by 0 bases and J by 7 bases, with 16 bases between. This CDR3 has 16 residues. This CDR3 reads CASSPPSRDPRNEQFF. In DNA, the CDR3 is TGTGCCAGCTCACCACCTAGCAGGGATCCACGGAATGAGCAGTTCTTC.

This chain links TRBV5-6 with TRBJ1-2; TRBD1 agrees at 8 bases. The CDR3 contains 15 residues. CDR1 SGHDT and CDR2 YYEEEE come from the germline V gene. The ends lost 0 bases at V and 7 bases at J; junction bases unmatched: 8. This CDR3 is CASSLGWTGLGGYTF. DNA for the CDR3: TGTGCCAGCAGCTTGGGGTGGACAGGGTTAGGTGGCTACACCTTC.

V and J are TRBV3-1 (or the pseudogene TRBV3-2) and TRBJ2-1; D remains ambiguous. V was trimmed by 4 bases and J by 5 bases, leaving 9 bases between them. The germline CDR1 and CDR2 sequences are LGHDT and YNNKEL (reference sequence). CDR3 length equals 13 residues. The CDR3 nucleotides read TGTGCCAGCAGCCTCGCGGCTCACAATGAGCAGTTCTTC. As protein: CASSLAAHNEQFF.

This clone was seen once. This chain links TRBV28 with TRBJ1-1; D gene unclear. The CDR3 loop spans 14 amino acids. The germline CDR1 and CDR2 sequences are MDHEN and SYDVKM. Trimming left V 2 bases short and J 0 bases short, with 7 bases between. This CDR3 is CASSLSGLNTEAFF. In DNA, the CDR3 is TGTGCCAGCAGTTTAAGCGGCCTGAACACTGAAGCTTTCTTT.